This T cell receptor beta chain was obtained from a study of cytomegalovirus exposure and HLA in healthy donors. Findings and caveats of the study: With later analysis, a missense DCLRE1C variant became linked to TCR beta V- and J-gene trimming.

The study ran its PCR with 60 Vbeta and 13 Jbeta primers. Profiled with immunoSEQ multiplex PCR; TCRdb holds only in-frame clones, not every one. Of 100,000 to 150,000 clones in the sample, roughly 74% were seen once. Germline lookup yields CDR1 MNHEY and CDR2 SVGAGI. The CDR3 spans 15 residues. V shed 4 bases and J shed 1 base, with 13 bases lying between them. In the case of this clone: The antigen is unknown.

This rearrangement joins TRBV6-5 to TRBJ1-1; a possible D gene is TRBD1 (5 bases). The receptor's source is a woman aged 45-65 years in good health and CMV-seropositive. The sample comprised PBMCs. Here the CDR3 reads CASSSETVSNTEAFF. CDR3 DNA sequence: TGTGCCAGCAGTTCGGAGACAGTTTCGAACACTGAAGCTTTCTTT.